The clone carrying this T cell receptor (beta chain) occurred a few times. The antigen remains unidentified. This sample is part of a study of cytomegalovirus exposure and HLA in healthy donors. The PCR made use of 60 Vbeta and 13 Jbeta primers. Method: immunoSEQ multiplex PCR; TCRdb's copy keeps in-frame clones and lacks some. This table holds some 85,000 clones, about 88% found once. Findings of the study overall: In a later analysis, TCR beta V- and J-gene trimming was associated with a missense DCLRE1C variant. For most subjects, TCR beta sequences were reported to predict HLA-A and HLA-B alleles with accuracy.

In germline, CDR1 is MNHEY, CDR2 SVGAGI. With 4 bases clipped from V and 8 bases from J, the junction kept 4 bases outside the gene matches. This CDR3 contains 12 residues. Sequencing used PBMCs. The TCR sequence derives from a man between 18 and 35 years old in good health and CMV-seronegative. The gene calls are TRBV6-5 and TRBJ1-1, with 7 positions matching TRBD1. CDR3 coding DNA: TGTGCCAGCAGTTTGGACAGGAGGGAAGCTTTCTTT. Its translation is CASSLDRREAFF.